This T cell receptor (beta chain) emerged from a study of T cells in Graves' hyperthyroidism and ophthalmopathy. The CDR3 sequence is 13 residues long. V shed 9 bases and J 0 bases; nucleotides not matched to a gene: 3. From germline, CDR1 is MNHNS and CDR2 SASEGT. Study observations and caveats: Before onset, by a median of around 6.1 months, the model predicted ophthalmopathy.

Amplification targeted TCR beta CDR3 regions from RNA transcripts. Carried out on the TCR CDR3, a first-round RT-PCR used the HTBI primer set. MiXCR, run by TCRdb on the multiplex PCR reads, gives a single entry per CDR3 protein. The table records 300,000 to 450,000 distinct CDR3 sequences, roughly 14% of them present only once. Points on this clonotype: The antigen is undetermined.

The chain couples TRBV6-1 to TRBJ1-1; 8 bases are a match to TRBD1. Sample: blood. The receptor's source is a woman aged 55-70 years with Graves' hyperthyroidism. The CDR3 DNA sequence: TGTGCCAGTCAGACAGGGGTGAACACTGAAGCTTTCTTT. Protein product: CASQTGVNTEAFF.